One sample yielded the 2 T cell receptor beta chains listed below, sequenced in a study of blood T cell repertoires in COVID-19. Assay used: immunoSEQ multiplex PCR; TCRdb lists only in-frame clones, some missing. The sample contains more than 120,000 clones, about 87% of which appear only once. Input material: peripheral blood. The receptors were gathered from a woman in her forties or fifties with active or convalescent COVID-19.

This sequence joins TRBV20-1 and TRBJ2-2; 7 bases match TRBD1. CDR1 is DFQATT and CDR2 is SNEGSKA in the germline V gene (reference sequence). Germline trimming cut 3 bases from V and 6 bases from J; bases unmatched to any gene: 10. This CDR3 contains 15 residues. This CDR3 reads CSASLRTGSAGELFF. DNA for the CDR3: TGCAGTGCTAGTCTTAGGACAGGCAGCGCCGGGGAGCTGTTTTTT.

The gene calls are TRBV2 and TRBJ1-5; D possibly corresponds to TRBD1 (6 bases). The V and J ends lost 4 bases and 0 bases respectively, with 10 bases between them. In germline, CDR1 is SNHLY, CDR2 FYNNEI. There are 15 residues in the CDR3. Written as DNA, the CDR3 is TGTGCCAGCAGTGCCGGGACATATAGCAATCAGCCCCAGCATTTT. Protein product: CASSAGTYSNQPQHF.